This T cell receptor (beta chain) was recovered during a study of cytomegalovirus exposure and HLA in healthy donors. General study findings and limits: Published work reported that the classifier diagnosed cytomegalovirus status with high specificity and sensitivity. Later analysis showed TCR association rates varying by HLA locus, highest for DRB1 and lowest for HLA-C. In an earlier analysis, most TCR beta V segments were productive about 87% or about 30% of the time.

Germline V gene sequence: CDR1 MNHEY, CDR2 SMNVEV (reference sequence). This CDR3 spans 11 amino acids. Trimming cost V 10 bases and J 8 bases, with 14 bases left between them. The study ran its PCR with 60 Vbeta and 13 Jbeta primers. Some clones are missing from TCRdb's copy, which holds only in-frame ones; the method was immunoSEQ multiplex PCR. This sample has around 80,000 clones, with about 79% found just once. Healthy bone marrow donors made up the cohort. Turning to this clone: Its matching antigen is unknown.

The chain links TRBV27 to TRBJ1-2, with D maybe TRBD1 (6 bases). This clonotype was obtained from a man between 18 and 29 years old in good health and CMV-seropositive. Sequencing was performed on PBMCs. In nucleotides, the CDR3 is TGTGCCACCGAAGGGAGGGGGGGCTACACCTTC. Protein: CATEGRGGYTF.